This TCR beta chain was obtained from a study of blood T cells in healthy people across ages (dated by TCRdb to 2014 to 2015). As for the study more broadly: In model experiments, template switching captured roughly one uniquely barcoded TCR beta cDNA molecule for every two T cells. Age-related changes in TCR beta repertoire diversity were measured in the study by deep sequencing normalized with unique cDNA molecular identifiers. Donors were grouped into four age groups: young (average 16 years), middle-aged (roughly 38), aged (around 60) and long-lived (about 90). To avoid experimental bias, donors of different ages were spread randomly across the sequencing lanes. Using the same blood draw, the study looked at two additional independent replicas of 1 million unique cDNA reads for two donors, one aged 18 to 30 and the other aged 80 or older.

Results the study describes overall, beyond this receptor: Compared with the aged group, the long-lived group had more naive CD4+ T cells, fewer expanded clones and increased TCR diversity, a pattern suggesting age selection. Conclusive comparison of naive and antigen-experienced compartments was prevented by the profiling of bulk unsorted PBMCs. Total diversity estimates from one million sequenced T cells were considered lower bounds and underestimates. There was a strong correlation between observed TCR beta diversity and the percentage of naive T cells measured by flow cytometry. As age increased, observed TCR beta diversity per million T cells dropped in a roughly linear way, and a significant reduction was already evident by age about 40. Because the CMV infection status of the donors was unknown, age-related changes in expanded clonotypes may potentially have been confounded.

The approximately 39 donors, aged roughly 6 to 100 years, were systemically healthy Caucasian individuals from Russia. Around 10 milliliters of peripheral blood were collected from each donor into EDTA-treated Vacutainer tubes. Ficoll-Paque density-gradient centrifugation was used to isolate PBMCs, with at least 6.5 million per sample. Total RNA, at least 6 micrograms per sample, was extracted from PBMCs with Trizol reagent. For every donor, flow cytometry on a PBMC aliquot measured the percentage of naive CD45RAhigh/CD27high T cells. As concerns this clonotype: What antigen it recognizes has not been identified. Per-base quality was not reported, and no clone a single base away is much larger than it.

Library creation used 5' RACE. Sequencing relied on an Illumina HiSeq 2500. A second PCR of roughly 7 to 12 cycles was run with a J-beta primer mix and a sample-barcoded 5' primer. Each TCR beta cDNA molecule received a unique molecular identifier from a template-switch 5' adaptor carrying 12 random nucleotides. Each sample yielded at least 2.5 million CDR3-containing paired-end reads. First-strand cDNA was synthesized from all RNA with the Mint cDNA synthesis kit, primed by a TRBC-specific oligonucleotide. After uracil-DNA glycosylase treatment, a first 18-cycle PCR used universal primers M1SS and BC2_uni_R on all cDNA. The original pipeline was this. For normalization, 1 million high-quality reads were randomly selected from each sample, with every read carrying a distinct molecular identifier. Instead of being binned into consensus sequences, reads that shared molecular identifiers were thrown out. MiTCR, run with a Q25 quality threshold and the strictest error-elimination algorithm, handled CDR3 identification, clonotype clustering and error correction. Lower-bound total TCR beta diversity was estimated with a nonparametric unseen species model using Euler transformation. TCRdb handled the public reads itself, with Q25 trimming in fastp and clone calling in MiXCR, and kept productive beta chains. Each record represents a unique CDR3 protein, reported with the most common genes and DNA among its rows. The V and J calls follow TCRdb's processing rather than the paper's. Within this sample are approximately 800,000 distinct CDR3 sequences, with 35% to 40% of them counted one time only. The ten top clones hold 10% to 15% of the sample.

The cysteine opens and the phenylalanine closes a CDR3 of 16 amino acids. Just the 48-base CDR3 DNA is kept, in frame starting at base 1. The germline V gene encodes CDR1 SEHNR and CDR2 FQNEAQ (reference sequence). V is cut back by 4 bases and J by 6 bases, with 12 bases in the junction unmatched. The sequenced sample was blood. The source is a young man in good health. The chain couples TRBV7-9 to TRBJ2-1, with 7 bases aligning to TRBD1. For the CDR3, the sequence is CASSSRRQGLFNEQFF. In nucleotides, the sequence is TGTGCCAGCAGCTCAAGACGACAGGGTCTATTCAATGAGCAGTTCTTC.